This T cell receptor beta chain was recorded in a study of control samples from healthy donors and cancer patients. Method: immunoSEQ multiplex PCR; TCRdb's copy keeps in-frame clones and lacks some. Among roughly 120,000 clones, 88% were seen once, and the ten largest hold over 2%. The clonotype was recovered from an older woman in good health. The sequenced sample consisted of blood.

CDR3 protein: CATQTGGRTGELFF. The CDR3 DNA is TGTGCCACCCAGACAGGGGGTAGAACCGGGGAGCTGTTTTTT. V and J are TRBV2 and TRBJ2-2; 9 bases are shared with TRBD1. The CDR3 is 14 residues long. Germline CDR1 reads SNHLY; CDR2 reads FYNNEI. The J segment lost 5 bases and the V segment lost 10 bases, leaving 8 bases of the junction unmatched.